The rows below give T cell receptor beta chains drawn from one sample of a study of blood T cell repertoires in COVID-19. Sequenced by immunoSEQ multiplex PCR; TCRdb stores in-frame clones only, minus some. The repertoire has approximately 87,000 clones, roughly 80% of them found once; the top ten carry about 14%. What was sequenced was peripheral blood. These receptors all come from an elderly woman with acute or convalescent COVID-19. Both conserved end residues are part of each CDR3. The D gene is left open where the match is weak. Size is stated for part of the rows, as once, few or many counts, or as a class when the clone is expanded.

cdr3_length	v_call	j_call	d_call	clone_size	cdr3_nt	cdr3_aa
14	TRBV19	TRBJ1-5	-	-	TGTGCCAGTAGTATAGATTCCCAAAATCAGCCCCAGCATTTT	CASSIDSQNQPQHF
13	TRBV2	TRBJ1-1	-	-	TGTGCCAGCTCTATCAGACAGTTCCCTGAAGCTTTCTTT	CASSIRQFPEAFF
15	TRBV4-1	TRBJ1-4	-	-	TGCGCCAGCAGCCAAGTGTCCGAGTCTGGTGAAAAACTGTTTTTT	CASSQVSESGEKLFF
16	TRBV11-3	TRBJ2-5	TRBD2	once	TGTGCCAGCAGCTTAGAGACTAGCGTCTACCAAGAGACCCAGTACTTC	CASSLETSVYQETQYF
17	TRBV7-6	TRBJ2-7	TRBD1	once	TGTGCCAGCAGCTTAACCTGGGACAGACAAGAGACCTACGAGCAGTACTTC	CASSLTWDRQETYEQYF
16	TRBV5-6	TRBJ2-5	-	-	TGTGCCAGCAGCCCCCAGTACGGGGGAGCGGGAGAGACCCAGTACTTC	CASSPQYGGAGETQYF
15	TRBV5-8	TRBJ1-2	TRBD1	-	TGTGCCAGCAGCTTGGAAACAGGGGGTTTCTATGGCTACACCTTC	CASSLETGGFYGYTF
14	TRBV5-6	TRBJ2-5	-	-	TGTGCCAGCAGCTTCTACAGGGTCCAAGAGACCCAGTACTTC	CASSFYRVQETQYF
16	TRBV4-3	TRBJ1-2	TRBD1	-	TGCGCCAGCAGCCAAGGAGCCGGGACAGCTAACTATGGCTACACCTTC	CASSQGAGTANYGYTF
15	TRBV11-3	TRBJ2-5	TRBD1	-	TGTGCCAGCAGACAAGGCGGACAGGGGAGAGAGACCCAGTACTTC	CASRQGGQGRETQYF
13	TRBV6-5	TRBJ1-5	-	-	TGTGCCAGCAGACTTAACAGGGCTCAGCCCCAGCATTTT	CASRLNRAQPQHF
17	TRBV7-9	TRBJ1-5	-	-	TGTGCCAGCAGCCTCGTTTCCGGGACCCCCGGGGGGCAGCCCCAGCATTTT	CASSLVSGTPGGQPQHF
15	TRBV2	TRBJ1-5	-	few	TGTGCCAGCAGTGAAGGGGGAGGCGGTGATCAGCCCCAGCATTTT	CASSEGGGGDQPQHF